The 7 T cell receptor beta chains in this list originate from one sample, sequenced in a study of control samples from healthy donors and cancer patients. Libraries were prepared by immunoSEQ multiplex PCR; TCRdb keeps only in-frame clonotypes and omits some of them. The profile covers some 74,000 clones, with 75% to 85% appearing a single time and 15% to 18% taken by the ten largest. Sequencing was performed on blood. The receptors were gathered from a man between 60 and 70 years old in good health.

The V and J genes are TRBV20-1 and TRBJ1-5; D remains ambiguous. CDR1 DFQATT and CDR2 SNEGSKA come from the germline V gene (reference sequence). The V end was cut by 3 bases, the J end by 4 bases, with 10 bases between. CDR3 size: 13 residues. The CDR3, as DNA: TGCAGTGCTAGTCAATCTGATAATCAGCCCCAGCATTTT. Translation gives CSASQSDNQPQHF.

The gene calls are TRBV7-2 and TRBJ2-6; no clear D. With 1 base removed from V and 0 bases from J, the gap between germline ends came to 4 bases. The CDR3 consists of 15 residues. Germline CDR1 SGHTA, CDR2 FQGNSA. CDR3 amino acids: CASSLEFSGANVLTF. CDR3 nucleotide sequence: TGTGCCAGCAGCTTAGAGTTCTCTGGGGCCAACGTCCTGACTTTC.

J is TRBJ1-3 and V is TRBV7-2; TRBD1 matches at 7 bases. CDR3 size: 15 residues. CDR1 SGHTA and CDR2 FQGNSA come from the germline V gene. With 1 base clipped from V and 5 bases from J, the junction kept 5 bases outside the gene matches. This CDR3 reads CASSLVGQVRNTIYF. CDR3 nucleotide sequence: TGTGCCAGCAGCTTAGTAGGACAGGTCAGAAACACCATATATTTT.

CDR3 nucleotide sequence: TGCGCCAGCAGGGCAGACGGGACAGAGGACAATGAGCAGTTCTTC. This codes for CASRADGTEDNEQFF. V and J are TRBV5-1 and TRBJ2-1, with 7 nucleotides matching TRBD1. Germline V CDR1 and CDR2: SGHRS, YFSETQ. The CDR3 has 15 residues. With V trimmed by 5 bases and J by 5 bases, 10 bases remained unmatched.

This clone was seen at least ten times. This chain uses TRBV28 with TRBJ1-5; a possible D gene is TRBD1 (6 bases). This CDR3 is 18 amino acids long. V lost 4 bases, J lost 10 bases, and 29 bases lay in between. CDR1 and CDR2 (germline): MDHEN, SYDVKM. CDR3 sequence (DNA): TGTGCCAGCAGTTCACGACAGGAAGGGGCAAACCGGCTTGGACCCCAGCATTTT. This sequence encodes CASSSRQEGANRLGPQHF.

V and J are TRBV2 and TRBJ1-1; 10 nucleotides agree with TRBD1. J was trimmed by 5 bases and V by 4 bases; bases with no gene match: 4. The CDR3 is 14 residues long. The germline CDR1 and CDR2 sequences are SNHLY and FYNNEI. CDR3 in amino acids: CASSGTGGRTEAFF. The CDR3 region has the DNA TGTGCCAGCAGTGGGACAGGGGGTAGGACTGAAGCTTTCTTT. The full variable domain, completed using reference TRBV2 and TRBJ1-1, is EPEVTQTPSHQVTQMGQEVILRCVPISNHLYFYWYRQILGQKVEFLVSFYNNEISEKSEIFDDQFSVERPDGSNFTLKIRSTKLEDSAMYFCASSGTGGRTEAFFGQGTRLTVV.

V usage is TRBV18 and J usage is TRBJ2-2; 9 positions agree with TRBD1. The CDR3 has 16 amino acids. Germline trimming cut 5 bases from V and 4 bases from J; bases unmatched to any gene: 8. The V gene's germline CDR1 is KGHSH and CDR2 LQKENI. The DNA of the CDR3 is TGTGCCAGCTCAACGGGACAGGGAATAGGCACCGGGGAGCTGTTTTTT. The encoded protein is CASSTGQGIGTGELFF.